This TCR beta chain was sequenced for a study of CD8+CD57+ T cells in acquired aplastic anemia. The use of genomic DNA as template underpinned the TCR beta VDJ and CDR3 profiling. One entry per CDR3 protein results from TCRdb running MiXCR on the reads. The sample yields approximately 190,000 distinct CDR3 sequences, around 47% seen once. This clonotype came up a few times. CDR1 WSHSY and CDR2 SAAADI come from the germline V gene. CDR3 length equals 14 residues. V shed 8 bases, J shed 2 bases, and the junction held 6 bases outside the gene matches. Before being chosen for sequencing, patients had shown CD8+CD57+ cell expansion by flow cytometry. Severe acquired aplastic anemia was the diagnosis recorded for all patients.

The origin of this receptor is a human donor with aplastic anemia. The V gene is TRBV10-2, the J gene TRBJ2-5, with TRBD2 matching over 9 bases. What was sequenced was sorted CD4+, CD8+, or CD8+CD57+ T cells (not recorded which) from PBMCs. CDR3 residues: CASRLAGRQETQYF. In DNA, the CDR3 is TGCGCCAGCCGCCTAGCGGGAAGACAAGAGACCCAGTACTTC.